A single sample gave rise to the 28 T cell receptor beta chains below, sequenced in a study of shared clonotypes between healthy human individuals. The data were produced by immunoSEQ multiplex PCR, yet TCRdb's version contains in-frame clones alone and is incomplete. Of some 1.5 million clones listed, 95% to 99% are singletons. The sample was naive CD4+ T cells sorted from blood. Indicated subset: CD45RA+ positively selected. The receptor set was obtained from a man aged 25 to 40 in good health.

The J gene is TRBJ2-7, the V gene TRBV5-1, with 11 bases aligning to TRBD2. The germline CDR1 and CDR2 sequences are SGHRS and YFSETQ. This CDR3 comprises 14 residues. The trim removed 2 bases at V and 5 bases at J, leaving 3 bases unmatched. The CDR3 here is CASSLLAGVDEQYF. CDR3 sequence (DNA): TGCGCCAGCAGCTTACTAGCGGGAGTCGACGAGCAGTACTTC. Full variable domain (rest looked up from reference TRBV5-1 and TRBJ2-7): KAGVTQTPRYLIKTRGQQVTLSCSPISGHRSVSWYQQTPGQGLQFLFEYFSETQRNKGNFPGRFSGRQFSNSRSEMNVSTLELGDSALYLCASSLLAGVDEQYFGPGTRLTVT.

This clone appeared once. Written as DNA, the CDR3 is TGTGCCAGCGGGAGGCCTGGGGCCAACGTCCTGACTTTC. Its translation: CASGRPGANVLTF. J is TRBJ2-6 and V is TRBV5-4; tentatively, D is TRBD2 (6 bases). Germline CDR1 SGHNT, CDR2 YYREEE (reference sequence). The CDR3 has 13 amino acids. Trimming removed 7 bases at V and 2 bases at J, with 7 bases between.

V gene TRBV29-1 combines with J gene TRBJ1-2; the D gene is possibly TRBD1 (5 bases). The CDR3 is 14 amino acids. CDR1 and CDR2 from the germline V gene are SQVTM and ANQGSEA. Trimming removed 2 bases at V and 4 bases at J, with 14 bases between. In DNA form, the CDR3 reads TGCAGCGTTGAACCGCCAGGGTGGACCTATGGCTACACCTTC. Amino acids: CSVEPPGWTYGYTF.

The CDR3, as DNA: TGTGCCAGCAGCCAAGGACTTATGGACCGGGACAGGGGCTACAATGAGCAGTTCTTC. It yields the protein CASSQGLMDRDRGYNEQFF. J is TRBJ2-1 and V is TRBV14; 10 bases fit TRBD1. This CDR3 comprises 19 residues. The germline gives CDR1 SGHDN, CDR2 FVKESK. The junction had 12 bases not matched to a gene; V was cut back by 1 base and J by 3 bases.

V and J are TRBV25-1 and TRBJ2-3; D is unresolved. The germline V and J ends were trimmed by 1 base and 1 base, with 9 bases remaining between them. Per the germline V gene, CDR1 is MGHDK and CDR2 is SYGVNS. This CDR3 has 15 residues. As DNA, the CDR3 is TGTGCCAGCAGTGAATTCCACCGACGCACAGATACGCAGTATTTT. Its translation: CASSEFHRRTDTQYF.

The chain combines TRBV6-5 with TRBJ2-7, with 10 positions matching TRBD2. Germline V gene lookup returns CDR1 MNHEY and CDR2 SVGAGI. CDR3 length equals 14 residues. Germline trimming cut 6 bases from V and 3 bases from J; bases unmatched to any gene: 5. In nucleotides, the CDR3 is TGTGCCAGCAGCCGGACTAGCGGTAACTACGAGCAGTACTTC. It translates to CASSRTSGNYEQYF.

The J gene is TRBJ2-1, the V gene TRBV10-3; 8 nucleotides match TRBD2. CDR3 length: 15 residues. Unmatched junction bases numbered 6, after V lost 4 bases and J lost 4 bases. Germline V CDR1 and CDR2: ENHRY, SYGVKD. CDR3 nucleotides: TGTGCCATCAGTGGTCCCAGCGGGAGATACAATGAGCAGTTCTTC. Protein sequence: CAISGPSGRYNEQFF.

The V gene is TRBV7-3, the J gene TRBJ2-1, with 8 bases identical to TRBD1. The CDR3 extends over 15 amino acids. The J segment lost 4 bases and the V segment lost 2 bases, leaving 4 bases of the junction unmatched. CDR1 and CDR2 (germline): SGHTA, FQGTGA. The CDR3 loop is CASSLQTGGYNEQFF. CDR3 bases: TGTGCCAGCAGCTTACAAACAGGGGGGTACAATGAGCAGTTCTTC.

Concerning this clone itself: Different DNA sequences within this sample yield the same CDR3. The chain carries TRBV6-6 and TRBJ1-2, with D possibly TRBD1 on 5 matching bases. Germline assignment: CDR1 MNHNY and CDR2 SVGAGI (reference sequence). This CDR3 is 12 amino acids long. V was shortened by 6 bases and J by 2 bases, with 7 bases between the two germline ends. The CDR3 protein is CASRDSNYGYTF. For the CDR3, the DNA is TGTGCCAGCAGAGACAGCAACTATGGCTACACCTTC.

V and J are TRBV5-4 and TRBJ1-1; D may be TRBD1 (5 bases). CDR1 and CDR2 from the germline V gene are SGHNT and YYREEE (reference sequence). The CDR3 is 13 residues long. Trimming took 5 bases from V and 2 from J, leaving 10 bases between them. CDR3 DNA: TGTGCCAGCAGTCCCGGACACAACACTGAAGCTTTCTTT. This codes for CASSPGHNTEAFF.

CDR3: CASRWGELAGERSEQFF. The CDR3 nucleotides are TGTGCCAGCAGGTGGGGAGAACTAGCGGGAGAACGAAGTGAGCAGTTCTTC. V is TRBV4-2 and J is TRBJ2-1; 11 positions match TRBD2. This CDR3 spans 17 amino acids. Germline V CDR1 and CDR2: LGHNA, YNFKEQ. J was trimmed by 9 bases and V by 6 bases; bases with no gene match: 16.

V is TRBV18 and J is TRBJ2-3, with D unresolved. The ends were cut back, 0 bases at V and 0 bases at J, with 10 bases in the middle. CDR1 and CDR2 (germline): KGHSH, LQKENI. This CDR3 comprises 16 residues. The chain's CDR3 is CASSPPIATSTDTQYF. The CDR3 nucleotides are TGTGCCAGCTCACCACCGATAGCCACTAGCACAGATACGCAGTATTTT.

The CDR3 region is CAWKRSGRKKDAYEQYF. The CDR3 DNA reads as TGTGCCTGGAAGCGATCCGGGAGGAAGAAGGACGCTTACGAGCAGTACTTC. The chain employs TRBV30 and TRBJ2-7; 7 nucleotides agree with TRBD2. The length of the CDR3 is 17 residues. Germline CDR1 GTSNPN, CDR2 SVGIG (reference sequence). V trimming: 4 bases; J trimming: 4 bases; junction bases outside the gene matches: 19.

J is TRBJ2-7 and V is TRBV2; D call uncertain. Trimming shortened V by 1 base and J by 6 bases, and 4 bases separated the two germline ends. CDR1 SNHLY and CDR2 FYNNEI come from the germline V gene. This CDR3 spans 11 amino acids. CDR3 DNA: TGTGCCAGCAGTGAAGGGTTCGAGCAGTACTTC. Encoded protein: CASSEGFEQYF. Full variable domain (outside the CDR3, taken from reference TRBV2 and TRBJ2-7): EPEVTQTPSHQVTQMGQEVILRCVPISNHLYFYWYRQILGQKVEFLVSFYNNEISEKSEIFDDQFSVERPDGSNFTLKIRSTKLEDSAMYFCASSEGFEQYFGPGTRLTVT.

The rearrangement links TRBV11-2 to TRBJ2-1; 8 bases fit TRBD1. This CDR3 has 14 amino acids. V gave up 5 bases and J gave up 6 bases; unmatched junction bases: 6. Germline V gives CDR1 SGHAT, CDR2 FQNNGV. As DNA, the CDR3 is TGTGCCAGCAGCGGGGCCAGGGGGCGCAATGAGCAGTTCTTC. Residues: CASSGARGRNEQFF.

This clone occurred once. The V and J genes are TRBV5-1 and TRBJ2-6; no definite D call. Trimming removed 2 bases from V and 0 bases from J, with 9 bases in between. Per the germline V gene, CDR1 is SGHRS and CDR2 is YFSETQ. This CDR3 has 16 amino acids. The CDR3 coding sequence is TGCGCCAGCAGCTTCTCACTGAACTCTGGGGCCAACGTCCTGACTTTC. It is translated as CASSFSLNSGANVLTF.

The chain carries TRBV7-2 and TRBJ2-1, with 10 bases aligning to TRBD2. CDR1 and CDR2 (germline): SGHTA, FQGNSA. This CDR3 comprises 16 residues. Trimming cost V 8 bases and J 1 base; bases outside gene matches: 8. CDR3 nucleotides: TGTGCCAGCGGACCTAGCGGGAGTTTGTCCTACAATGAGCAGTTCTTC. Its protein product is CASGPSGSLSYNEQFF.

The CDR3 protein is CASSLGGGGHGYTF. In DNA form, the CDR3 reads TGTGCCAGCAGTTTAGGTGGAGGGGGACATGGCTACACCTTC. This chain connects TRBV28 to TRBJ1-2, with D perhaps TRBD1 (6 bases). V lost 2 bases to trimming and J lost 6 bases, with 13 bases between them. The CDR3 covers 14 residues. CDR1 is MDHEN and CDR2 is SYDVKM in the germline V gene.

This chain connects TRBV5-4 to TRBJ2-2, with 7 bases lining up with TRBD2. CDR3 length equals 16 residues. The germline CDR1 and CDR2 sequences are SGHNT and YYREEE (reference sequence). The V and J ends lost 1 base and 6 bases, in that order; junction bases with no gene match: 9. CDR3 region: CASSLRYREAAGELFF. In DNA form, the CDR3 reads TGTGCCAGCAGCTTGAGGTACCGGGAGGCGGCCGGGGAGCTGTTTTTT.

This chain joins TRBV9 and TRBJ1-1; 7 bases map to TRBD1. Germline assignment: CDR1 SGDLS and CDR2 YYNGEE. Germline trimming cut 2 bases from V and 3 bases from J; bases unmatched to any gene: 7. CDR3 length: 15 residues. The CDR3: CASSVGTEMYTEAFF. The CDR3 DNA follows: TGTGCCAGCAGCGTGGGGACAGAAATGTACACTGAAGCTTTCTTT.

Comments on this clone: Other DNA sequences from this sample encode an identical CDR3 as well. V is TRBV19 and J is TRBJ1-1, with unresolved D. The germline V gene has CDR1 LNHDA and CDR2 SQIVND (reference sequence). V dropped 3 bases and J dropped 0 bases, with 8 bases sitting between them. CDR3 length: 14 residues. This CDR3 reads CASSIGRVNTEAFF. Written as DNA, the CDR3 is TGTGCCAGTAGTATTGGCAGAGTGAACACTGAAGCTTTCTTT.

J is TRBJ2-7 and V is TRBV19; 12 bases match TRBD2. V dropped 1 base and J dropped 6; count of bases not matched to a gene: 10. Germline loops: CDR1 LNHDA, CDR2 SQIVND (reference sequence). This CDR3 comprises 17 residues. The CDR3 nucleotides read TGTGCCAGTAGTATAGGACTAGCGGGGGCCATGGCGTCCGAGCAGTACTTC. This sequence encodes CASSIGLAGAMASEQYF. Supplemented by reference TRBV19 and TRBJ2-7, the full variable domain reads DGGITQSPKYLFRKEGQNVTLSCEQNLNHDAMYWYRQDPGQGLRLIYYSQIVNDFQKGDIAEGYSVSREKKESFPLTVTSAQKNPTAFYLCASSIGLAGAMASEQYFGPGTRLTVT.

The V gene is TRBV10-3, the J gene TRBJ1-1; D is unresolved. From germline, CDR1 is ENHRY and CDR2 SYGVKD. V dropped 8 bases and J dropped 1 base, with 8 bases sitting between them. The CDR3 length is 12 residues. This CDR3 reads CAISLQNTEAFF. In nucleotides, the CDR3 is TGTGCCATCTCCCTACAGAACACTGAAGCTTTCTTT.

V and J are TRBV10-1 and TRBJ2-7; tentatively, D is TRBD2 (6 bases). From germline, CDR1 is WNHNN and CDR2 SYGVQD (reference sequence). This CDR3 spans 13 amino acids. V shed 8 bases and J shed 2 bases, with 13 bases lying between them. CDR3 nucleotide sequence: TGCGCCAGCGGGGGTACTAGCACCTACGAGCAGTACTTC. It specifies CASGGTSTYEQYF.

Written as DNA, the CDR3 is TGTGCCAGCAGCCGCTCCGGACAGGGCTACGAGCAGTACTTC. Residues: CASSRSGQGYEQYF. The chain carries TRBV7-2 and TRBJ2-7; 8 bases agree with TRBD1. The CDR3 totals 14 residues. Trimming removed 5 bases from V and 3 bases from J; junction bases left unmatched: 6. Germline V gene lookup returns CDR1 SGHTA and CDR2 FQGNSA.

The rearrangement links TRBV19 to TRBJ1-5; 7 positions match TRBD1. J was trimmed by 2 bases and V by 6 bases; bases with no gene match: 4. Germline CDR1 LNHDA, CDR2 SQIVND (reference sequence). The CDR3 is 14 residues long. CDR3 in DNA: TGTGCCAGTAGCGACAGGGACGGCAATCAGCCCCAGCATTTT. Its translation is CASSDRDGNQPQHF.

This clone has just one count. V gene TRBV6-6 combines with J gene TRBJ1-4, with 9 bases that match TRBD1. V shed 6 bases, J shed 8 bases, and the junction held 10 bases outside the gene matches. Germline V lookup: CDR1 MNHNY, CDR2 SVGAGI (reference sequence). The CDR3 runs to 15 residues. CDR3 amino acids: CASSQPGQGNEKLFF. The CDR3 DNA is TGTGCCAGCAGCCAACCGGGACAGGGAAACGAAAAACTGTTTTTT.

The rearrangement uses TRBV18 and TRBJ1-1; TRBD1 might be the D (6 bases). The CDR3 consists of 16 residues. The germline CDR1 and CDR2 sequences are KGHSH and LQKENI. V was clipped by 3 bases and J by 5 bases, with 19 bases between them. This chain's CDR3 is CASSPYTGNQKTEAFF. The CDR3 region has the DNA TGTGCCAGCTCACCTTATACAGGGAACCAAAAGACTGAAGCTTTCTTT.